Presented here are 18 T cell receptor beta chains from one specimen sequenced in a study of long-term antiretroviral therapy in people with HIV. Survey level was the resolution at which the v3.0 immunoSEQ assay ran. Produced via immunoSEQ multiplex PCR; TCRdb's table is partial and in-frame only. The repertoire has 30,000 to 35,000 clones, around 79% of them found once; the top ten carry 3.4%. The sample was unsorted PBMCs, taken 3 years after starting antiretroviral therapy. These receptors all stem from a man aged 50-59 years with HIV.

The chain links TRBV28 to TRBJ1-1; tentatively, D is TRBD1 (6 bases). Trimming pared 5 bases from V and 1 base from J, leaving 11 bases between. Germline V lookup: CDR1 MDHEN, CDR2 SYDVKM. This CDR3 region has 14 residues. This CDR3 reads CASSLLGGNTEAFF. CDR3 nucleotides: TGTGCCAGCAGTCTGCTAGGGGGGAACACTGAAGCTTTCTTT.

The chain uses TRBV7-3 and TRBJ1-2, with TRBD1 matching over 8 bases. V lost 0 bases, J lost 5 bases, and 5 bases stayed unmatched. CDR1 and CDR2 from the germline V gene are SGHTA and FQGTGA. The CDR3 spans 15 residues. Here the CDR3 reads CASSLTGTGPYGYTF. Written as DNA, the CDR3 is TGTGCCAGCAGCTTAACCGGGACAGGACCATATGGCTACACCTTC.

The V call is TRBV10-2, the J call TRBJ2-7; TRBD1 aligns across 8 bases. The CDR3 is made up of 13 amino acids. After removal of 4 bases from V and 7 bases from J, the junction contained 6 bases not matched to a gene. Germline V CDR1 and CDR2: WSHSY, SAAADI. In DNA form, the CDR3 reads TGCGCCAGCAGTGGGGCAGGGGGCAGGGAGCAGTACTTC. It specifies CASSGAGGREQYF.

The rearrangement links TRBV9 to TRBJ2-7; no definite D call. The CDR3 runs 14 residues. V dropped 4 bases and J dropped 0 bases, with 11 bases sitting between them. In germline, CDR1 is SGDLS, CDR2 YYNGEE. The CDR3 protein is CASSYNANSYEQYF. In DNA form, the CDR3 reads TGTGCCAGCAGCTATAACGCAAACTCCTACGAGCAGTACTTC.

The rearrangement links TRBV5-6 to TRBJ2-2, with a tentative D call TRBD2 (6 bases). CDR1 and CDR2 from the germline V gene are SGHDT and YYEEEE. The V gene lost 2 bases and the J gene lost 2 bases, with 7 bases spanning the gap. This CDR3 is built from 14 residues. The CDR3 DNA reads as TGTGCCAGCAGCTTCGGGACTAACACCGGGGAGCTGTTTTTT. This gives the protein CASSFGTNTGELFF.

The rearrangement links TRBV28 to TRBJ1-1; no definite D call. V dropped 6 bases and J dropped 0 bases, with 11 bases sitting between them. The CDR3 extends over 14 amino acids. CDR1 MDHEN and CDR2 SYDVKM come from the germline V gene. This CDR3 is CASSPRLMNTEAFF. CDR3 coding DNA: TGTGCCAGCAGCCCCAGGCTAATGAACACTGAAGCTTTCTTT.

This clone was seen only a few times. The chain carries TRBV29-1 and TRBJ2-7, with D possibly being TRBD2 (5 bases). Germline CDR1 and CDR2: SQVTM and ANQGSEA. The V end lost 7 bases, the J end lost 3 bases, and 13 bases lay between the germline ends. The CDR3 sequence is 12 residues long. Here the CDR3 reads CSGGDVGYEQYF. Written as DNA, the CDR3 is TGCAGCGGGGGAGATGTGGGCTACGAGCAGTACTTC.

The DNA of the CDR3 is TGTGCCAGCAGTTTATTAGGTGGGCACATGAACACCGGGGAGCTGTTTTTT. Translating gives CASSLLGGHMNTGELFF. The V and J genes are TRBV28 and TRBJ2-2; D gene unclear. The germline gives CDR1 MDHEN, CDR2 SYDVKM. The CDR3 sequence is 17 residues long. The V end lost 1 base, the J end lost 1 base, and 13 bases lay between the germline ends.

This chain connects TRBV7-9 to TRBJ2-5, with 15 bases aligning to TRBD2. The J segment lost 5 bases and the V segment lost 4 bases, leaving 5 bases of the junction unmatched. The CDR3 is 16 residues long. Germline lookup yields CDR1 SEHNR and CDR2 FQNEAQ (reference sequence). The CDR3 loop is CASSSGLAGGGETQYF. The CDR3 bases are TGTGCCAGCAGCTCAGGACTAGCGGGAGGGGGGGAGACCCAGTACTTC.

The V call is TRBV7-2, the J call TRBJ2-7, with 7 positions matching TRBD2. CDR1 is SGHTA and CDR2 is FQGNSA in the germline V gene. CDR3 length: 16 amino acids. V dropped 2 bases and J dropped 0; count of bases not matched to a gene: 7. In DNA, the CDR3 is TGTGCCAGCAGCTTACCCCAAGCGGGACCCTCCTACGAGCAGTACTTC. Encoded protein: CASSLPQAGPSYEQYF.

The J gene is TRBJ2-3, the V gene TRBV28; D not certain. The CDR3 contains 11 residues. Germline CDR1 is MDHEN and CDR2 is SYDVKM. V was clipped by 5 bases and J by 3 bases, with 3 bases between them. The CDR3 nucleotides are TGTGCCAGCAGTGTGACAGATACGCAGTATTTT. Protein product: CASSVTDTQYF.

This clone was detected a few times. This rearrangement joins TRBV7-2 to TRBJ1-2; 9 nucleotides line up with TRBD1. J was trimmed by 2 bases and V by 1 base; bases with no gene match: 8. Germline CDR1 SGHTA, CDR2 FQGNSA. The CDR3 spans 17 residues. The CDR3 DNA reads TGTGCCAGCAGCTTAGAAAAAGGGACAGGGAAGAACTATGGCTACACCTTC. It specifies CASSLEKGTGKNYGYTF.

V usage is TRBV9 and J usage is TRBJ2-2; 11 bases match TRBD1. The CDR3 has 16 residues. V was clipped by 4 bases and J by 3 bases; unmatched bases: 5. Germline V gene sequence: CDR1 SGDLS, CDR2 YYNGEE. The CDR3, as DNA: TGTGCCAGCAGCCCTGGGACAGGGGGGTACACCGGGGAGCTGTTTTTT. Translation: CASSPGTGGYTGELFF.

This clone was observed a handful of times. J is TRBJ2-7 and V is TRBV2, with D possibly TRBD1 on 5 matching bases. Trimming cost V 8 bases and J 3 bases, with 14 bases left between them. CDR3 length equals 13 residues. Germline assignment: CDR1 SNHLY and CDR2 FYNNEI. This chain's CDR3 is CASRVGQGYEQYF. The CDR3 DNA reads TGTGCCAGCCGGGTGGGGCAGGGCTACGAGCAGTACTTC.

This clone appeared a few times. The V call is TRBV18, the J call TRBJ1-6, with D maybe TRBD1 (5 bases). CDR3 size: 15 residues. Germline V gene sequence: CDR1 KGHSH, CDR2 LQKENI. The ends were cut back, 0 bases at V and 10 bases at J, with 13 bases in the middle. DNA for the CDR3: TGTGCCAGCTCACCACCGAGCCAGGGTGGATCACCCCTCCACTTT. It translates to CASSPPSQGGSPLHF.

This chain joins TRBV18 and TRBJ1-6, with D perhaps matching TRBD1 (6 bases). CDR3 length equals 13 residues. In germline, CDR1 is KGHSH, CDR2 LQKENI. The V end lost 3 bases, the J end lost 6 bases, and 6 bases lay between the germline ends. CDR3 nucleotides: TGTGCCAGCTCACCGGACAGTAATTCACCCCTCCACTTT. Translation: CASSPDSNSPLHF.

The chain couples TRBV19 to TRBJ2-6, with D maybe TRBD1 (6 bases). The CDR3 is 17 residues long. The V gene lost 6 bases and the J gene lost 0 bases, with 15 bases spanning the gap. The V gene's germline CDR1 is LNHDA and CDR2 SQIVND (reference sequence). CDR3 protein: CASSISMGASGANVLTF. The CDR3 coding sequence is TGTGCCAGTAGCATTTCGATGGGGGCCTCTGGGGCCAACGTCCTGACTTTC.

The chain uses TRBV29-1 and TRBJ2-3, with D unresolved. The germline V gene encodes CDR1 SQVTM and CDR2 ANQGSEA. V was clipped by 7 bases and J by 2 bases, with 16 bases between them. This CDR3 is 14 amino acids long. The CDR3, as DNA: TGCAGCGCCCCCCGGCAGGAAGACACAGATACGCAGTATTTT. As protein: CSAPRQEDTDTQYF.